This T cell receptor (beta chain) appears in the sequencing data of a study of control samples from healthy donors and cancer patients. The assay was immunoSEQ multiplex PCR, and TCRdb's table has in-frame clones only and misses some. The data contain 120,000 or so clones, around 86% of them singletons. This CDR3 has 18 amino acids. The V gene end was trimmed by 0 bases and the J gene end by 5 bases; junction bases not matched to a gene: 6. Germline CDR1 reads SGHAT; CDR2 reads FQNNGV. This TCR was sampled from a middle-aged man in good health. Sequencing was performed on blood. The chain employs TRBV11-2 and TRBJ2-1; 14 nucleotides match TRBD2. In nucleotides, the CDR3 is TGTGCCAGCAGCTTAGACCGACTAGCGGGGGGGCAGAACAATGAGCAGTTCTTC. Translation: CASSLDRLAGGQNNEQFF.